This section outlines one T cell receptor beta chain sequence together with its context. Its antigen remains unknown. The sample comes from a study of blood T cells in healthy people across ages. Study findings and constraints: Naive T cell percentage by flow cytometry tracked strongly with beta diversity. Age advanced and TCR beta diversity per million T cells fell, roughly linearly.

V lost 0 bases and J 0 bases, leaving 9 bases between the germline ends. The CDR3 covers 16 residues. Per germline, CDR1 LNHNV and CDR2 YYDKDF (reference sequence). PCR was performed a second time for roughly 7 to 12 cycles using a sample-barcoded 5' primer and a J-beta primer mix. From each sample, at least 2.5 million paired-end reads containing CDR3 were obtained. MiXCR, run by TCRdb on the 5' RACE reads, gives a single entry per CDR3 protein. The sample lists over 1,500,000 distinct CDR3 sequences; roughly 52% were seen once. The donors, healthy Caucasians from Russia, were aged roughly 6 to 95. Source material: blood. The V gene is TRBV15, the J gene TRBJ2-1; a possible D gene is TRBD1 (5 bases). This receptor was identified in a woman aged 40 to 55 in good health. The CDR3 bases are TGTGCCACCAGCAGAGAGCCAGGGATCTCCTACAATGAGCAGTTCTTC. It encodes CATSREPGISYNEQFF.